A selection of T cell receptor beta chains follows, all from one sample in a study of T cell repertoires in cytomegalovirus infection. The antigens of these receptors remain unknown. In TCRdb, the reads were re-called with MiXCR into one record per CDR3 protein. The sample records 650,000 to 900,000 distinct CDR3 sequences, under 35% being singletons. This specimen was cultured CD8+ T cells from PBMCs, taken from culture after CMV antigen stimulation. Receptor source: a human donor in good health (CMV status not recorded). Some clones in this sample may be carry-over from other donors' samples. The CDR3 runs from the conserved cysteine through the conserved F or W. Fields, in order: D gene, clone size, J gene, V gene, CDR3 length, CDR3 DNA, CDR3 protein. The D gene is left open where the match is weak. Part of the rows lack a size; the others show once, few, many or a class for expanded clones.

D: .; size: .; J: TRBJ2-3; V: TRBV20-1; length: 15; DNA: TGCAGTGCCCCTAAGACGGGGGCGAACACAGATACGCAGTATTTT; CDR3: CSAPKTGANTDTQYF
D: .; size: few; J: TRBJ2-2; V: TRBV12-3/TRBV12-4; length: 14; DNA: TGTGCCAGCAGCCGACAGGGAGGGACTTTTCTCCTGTTTTTT; CDR3: CASSRQGGTFLLFF
D: .; size: .; J: TRBJ1-6; V: TRBV27; length: 14; DNA: TGTGCCAGCAGTTGGGGACGGTGGGATTCACCCCTCCACTTT; CDR3: CASSWGRWDSPLHF
D: .; size: .; J: TRBJ2-1; V: TRBV12-3/TRBV12-4; length: 12; DNA: TGTGCCACCTCGACTAGAAACAATGAGCAGTTCTTC; CDR3: CATSTRNNEQFF
D: .; size: few; J: TRBJ2-1; V: TRBV7-6; length: 16; DNA: TGTGCCAGCAGCTTAGGAGGGGGGGGGGCTGAAAATGAGCAGTTCTTC; CDR3: CASSLGGGGAENEQFF
D: .; size: .; J: TRBJ2-5; V: TRBV6-5; length: 16; DNA: TGTGCCAGCAGTTACTATACGGGGGGCAGTCAAGAGACCCAGTACTTC; CDR3: CASSYYTGGSQETQYF
D: .; size: .; J: TRBJ1-5; V: TRBV6-5; length: 13; DNA: TGTGCCAGCAGTCCGAATGGGGGTCAGCCCCAGCATTTT; CDR3: CASSPNGGQPQHF
D: TRBD2; size: few; J: TRBJ2-1; V: TRBV4-3; length: 15; DNA: TGCGCCAGCAGCCAAGGACTAGCGGGGACTAATGAGCAGTTCTTC; CDR3: CASSQGLAGTNEQFF
D: TRBD1; size: .; J: TRBJ1-2; V: TRBV12-3/TRBV12-4; length: 15; DNA: TGTGCCAGCAGTTTGGGAGGGGGCGCCGTCTATGGCTACACCTTC; CDR3: CASSLGGGAVYGYTF
D: .; size: few; J: TRBJ2-7; V: TRBV20-1; length: 16; DNA: TGCAGTGCTAGACCTGAGAGGACAGCCAGACTCTACGAGCAGTACTTC; CDR3: CSARPERTARLYEQYF
D: TRBD2; size: .; J: TRBJ2-1; V: TRBV7-8; length: 13; DNA: TGTGCCAGCAGCCCGGGGGGGCTGTATGAGCAGTTCTTC; CDR3: CASSPGGLYEQFF
D: TRBD2; size: .; J: TRBJ2-3; V: TRBV12-3/TRBV12-4; length: 16; DNA: TGTGCCAGCAGTTTATCTAGCGGGACTACCCGAGATACGCAGTATTTT; CDR3: CASSLSSGTTRDTQYF
D: TRBD1; size: few; J: TRBJ1-2; V: TRBV7-9; length: 14; DNA: TGTGCCAGCAGCTACGGACAGGCTAACTATGGCTACACCTTC; CDR3: CASSYGQANYGYTF
D: .; size: many; J: TRBJ2-2; V: TRBV7-6; length: 17; DNA: TGTGCCAGCAGCCCCATTAGGACACTCGCGAACACCGGGGAGCTGTTTTTT; CDR3: CASSPIRTLANTGELFF
D: .; size: once; J: TRBJ2-1; V: TRBV9; length: 14; DNA: TGTGCCAGCAGCCTCGGGGGAGCGAGGGCTGAGCAGTTCTTC; CDR3: CASSLGGARAEQFF
D: .; size: many; J: TRBJ1-1; V: TRBV7-6; length: 16; DNA: TGTGCCAGCAGCTCCTCTCCACAGGCCTATAACACTGAAGCTTTCTTT; CDR3: CASSSSPQAYNTEAFF